The 21 T cell receptor beta chains in this list originate from one sample, sequenced in a study of tumor and adjacent non-tumor tissue in lung cancer. TCRbeta libraries were built with three rounds of nested PCR, modified from ARM-PCR. TCRdb reanalysed the multiplex PCR reads using MiXCR and keeps one entry per CDR3 protein. Here the sample spans 90,000 to 100,000 distinct CDR3 sequences, 80% being singletons. No cell sorting was done before RNA was extracted from the tissue. More than 3 cm separated this lung sample from the edge of the tumor. Sequences were obtained from distant non-tumor lung tissue. The receptors were sampled from a man between 60 and 70 years old with small cell lung cancer.

The chain combines TRBV7-9 with TRBJ1-5, with D perhaps TRBD1 (5 bases). Germline CDR1 reads SEHNR; CDR2 reads FQNEAQ (reference sequence). With 4 bases removed from V and 11 bases from J, the gap between germline ends came to 15 bases. CDR3 length: 13 amino acids. The CDR3 DNA reads as TGTGCCAGCAGCTCCGGTGAGGGGCAGACCCAGCATTTT. Protein product: CASSSGEGQTQHF.

The CDR3 sequence is CASRKRQGDYERFF. In nucleotides, the CDR3 is TGTGCCAGCCGGAAGCGGCAGGGCGACTATGAGAGGTTCTTC. J is TRBJ2-1 and V is TRBV11-2; D tentatively fits TRBD1 or TRBD2 (5 bases each). This CDR3 is built from 14 residues. The ends were cut back, 8 bases at V and 15 bases at J, with 26 bases in the middle. Germline values: CDR1 SGHAT, CDR2 FQNNGV.

The J gene is TRBJ2-1, the V gene TRBV6-2 or TRBV6-3, with 7 positions matching TRBD2. J lost 2 bases, V lost 5 bases, and 6 bases had no gene match. The V gene's germline CDR1 is MNHEY and CDR2 SVGEGT. This CDR3 spans 15 amino acids. CDR3 nucleotide sequence: TGTGCCAGCAGTCTGGGAGGGGTGGCCTACAATGAGCAGTTCTTC. Translated: CASSLGGVAYNEQFF.

This clonotype was seen a single time. A junction end diverges from the germline sequence, so it may reflect a read error. This chain joins TRBV4-1 and TRBJ2-7; perhaps TRBD1 as D (6 bases). The CDR3 extends over 17 amino acids. Germline loops: CDR1 MGHRA, CDR2 YSYEKL. CDR3 in amino acids: CDSSQAMRGTDSYEQYF. The CDR3 region has the DNA TGCGACAGCAGCCAAGCCATGAGGGGGACGGACTCCTACGAGCAGTATTTC.

Of note for this clonotype: Being one base from a much bigger clone, this may be a read error. The chain carries TRBV7-8 and TRBJ2-5; 10 bases map to TRBD1. CDR1 SGHVS and CDR2 FQNEAQ come from the germline V gene. The CDR3 contains 13 residues. CDR3 sequence reads: CAGRGTGVGTQYF. In DNA, the CDR3 is TGTGCCGGCAGGGGGACAGGGGTTGGGACCCAGTACTTC.

The rearrangement links TRBV6-6 to TRBJ2-7; no clear D. V lost 5 bases, J lost 0 bases, and 8 bases lay in between. Looked up from germline, CDR1 is MNHNY and CDR2 is SVGAGI (reference sequence). The CDR3 length is 13 residues. Here the CDR3 reads CASSVRCSYEQYV. The CDR3 DNA reads as TGTGCCAGCAGTGTCAGGTGCTCCTACGAGCAGTACGTC.

Regarding this clonotype: Compared with germline, one end of the junction differs, possibly owing to a read error. The chain uses TRBV12-3 or TRBV12-4 and TRBJ2-6; D unclear. CDR3 size: 19 residues. The CDR3: CVSSWSWSPGLIGANVLTF. DNA for the CDR3: TGTGTCAGCAGTTGGTCCTGGAGTCCGGGTCTGATAGGGGCCAACGTCCTGACTTTC.

Note on this clonotype: At one of its ends the junction is not consistent with the germline gene, which may arise from a read error. The chain recombines TRBV5-6 with TRBJ1-2, with D unclear. CDR3 size: 15 residues. Germline V gene data show CDR1 as SGHDT and CDR2 as YYEEEE. The CDR3 here is CGSSLDGRKSYGYTF. CDR3 DNA: TGTGGCAGCAGCTTGGATGGAAGGAAAAGCTATGGCTACACCTTC.

Details on this clonotype: One end of the junction does not line up with germline, which may come from a read error. The chain links TRBV11-2 to TRBJ2-2; D not resolved. Germline CDR1 and CDR2: SGHAT and FQNNGV. The CDR3 spans 14 residues. CDR3 protein: CASSLDFQTVELFF. In nucleotides, the CDR3 is TGTGCTAGTAGCTTAGATTTCCAGACCGTGGAGCTGTTTTTT. Filled out from reference TRBV11-2 and TRBJ2-2, the complete variable domain reads EAGVAQSPRYKIIEKRQSVAFWCNPISGHATLYWYQQILGQGPKLLIQFQNNGVVDDSQLPKDRFSAERLKGVDSTLKIQPAKLEDSAVYLCASSLDFQTVELFFGEGSRLTVL.

The chain is built from TRBV29-1 and TRBJ2-7; D is undetermined. Germline assignment: CDR1 SQVTM and CDR2 ANQGSEA. The CDR3 has 12 amino acids. CDR3 DNA: TGCGGCGCCTGGGATACCTCCTACGAGCAGTACTTC. Protein sequence: CGAWDTSYEQYF.

The chain combines TRBV4-1 with TRBJ2-7; D gene ambiguous. Between the trimmed V and J ends, which lost 6 bases and 6 bases, there was a span of 15 bases. CDR3 length: 13 amino acids. CDR1 MGHRA and CDR2 YSYEKL come from the germline V gene. The CDR3 is CASSRQVTVEQYF. CDR3 sequence (DNA): TGCGCCAGCAGTCGCCAGGTCACTGTCGAGCAGTACTTC.

The table lists this clonotype with many counts. The junction and the germline gene differ at one end; a read error may be behind it. The V call is TRBV30, the J call TRBJ1-1; D gene unclear. Germline V lookup: CDR1 GTSNPN, CDR2 SVGIG (reference sequence). CDR3 length: 13 amino acids. CDR3 residues: CAWSVDPGSEAFF. The CDR3, as DNA: TGTGCCTGGAGTGTAGACCCAGGCTCTGAGGCTTTCTTT. The full variable domain, in which reference TRBV30 and TRBJ1-1 provide the parts outside the CDR3, is SQTIHQWPATLVQPVGSPLSLECTVEGTSNPNLYWYRQAAGRGLQLLFYSVGIGQISSEVPQNLSASRPQDRQFILSSKKLLLSDSGFYLCAWSVDPGSEAFFGQGTRLTVV.

Turning to this clonotype: Its ends do not fully match the called genes, so a read error is possible. The chain has TRBV6-1 and TRBJ2-1; D is unclear. CDR1 and CDR2 from the germline V gene are MNHNS and SASEGT. The CDR3 loop spans 13 amino acids. The CDR3 DNA reads as TGTGTCAGCCTCCAACCGACATACAGTGAGCAGTTCTTC. Its protein is CVSLQPTYSEQFF.

V is TRBV12-3 or TRBV12-4 and J is TRBJ2-1; D is possibly TRBD2 (6 bases). This CDR3 comprises 12 residues. Trimming took off 7 bases at V and 14 bases at J, with 18 bases between the two ends. The CDR3 here is CASMRGYHEEFF. In DNA, the CDR3 is TGTGCCAGCATGCGGGGCTACCATGAAGAGTTCTTC.

As concerns this clonotype: One junction end does not reproduce the germline sequence, and a read error may be involved. The genes are TRBV20-1 and TRBJ1-2; a weak D match, TRBD1 (6 bases). The germline V gene has CDR1 DFQATT and CDR2 SNEGSKA (reference sequence). The CDR3 is 15 amino acids. This CDR3 reads CSARDGHRVNYGYIF. The DNA for the CDR3 is TGCAGTGCTAGAGACGGGCACAGGGTGAACTATGGCTACATCTTC.

To note about this clonotype: The junction shows a germline mismatch at one end, possibly a read error. The chain links TRBV11-1 to TRBJ1-6; tentatively, D is TRBD1 (6 bases). The germline gives CDR1 SGHAT, CDR2 FQDESV (reference sequence). The CDR3 is made up of 13 amino acids. CDR3 region: CARSLSGDSPLHF. In nucleotides, the CDR3 is TGTGCCAGAAGCTTGTCAGGGGATTCACCCCTCCACTTT.

Relative to its sample, this clonotype is medium-sized. The chain employs TRBV6-5 and TRBJ2-1; weak D call: TRBD1 (6 bases). Germline V gene sequence: CDR1 MNHEY, CDR2 SVGAGI. This CDR3 contains 15 residues. Trimming pared 2 bases from V and 9 bases from J, leaving 17 bases between. CDR3 sequence: CASSYRQAGLGEQFF. As DNA, the CDR3 is TGTGCCAGCAGTTACCGACAGGCAGGGCTCGGTGAGCAGTTCTTC.

As for this clonotype: The junction departs from the called germline gene at one end, perhaps through a read error. The rearrangement joins TRBV11-2 to TRBJ2-3; D ambiguous. Germline-derived CDR1 and CDR2 are SGHAT and FQNNGV. The CDR3 runs to 14 residues. CDR3 loop: CASSLFVRTDTQYF. The CDR3 DNA sequence: TGTGCTAGCAGCCTTTTTGTCCGCACAGATACGCAGTATTTT.

The chain carries TRBV29-1 and TRBJ1-1, with TRBD1 matching over 11 bases. This CDR3 has 14 amino acids. The germline gives CDR1 SQVTM, CDR2 ANQGSEA. The CDR3 DNA reads TGCAGTGTGACCCGGGACAGGGGGGTCAGTGCGGCTTTCTTT. It is translated as CSVTRDRGVSAAFF. Based on the CDR3 plus reference TRBV29-1 and TRBJ1-1, the full variable domain is SAVISQKPSRDICQRGTSLTIQCQVDSQVTMMFWYRQQPGQSLTLIATANQGSEATYESGFVIDKFPISRPNLTFSTLTVSNMSPEDSSIYLCSVTRDRGVSAAFFGQGTRLTVV.

This clonotype was found a few times. The chain couples TRBV6-1 to TRBJ2-3; weak D call: TRBD2 (6 bases). Germline-derived CDR1 and CDR2 are MNHNS and SASEGT. V lost 8 bases and J lost 11, with 35 bases in between. CDR3 size: 18 residues. The CDR3 nucleotides read TGTGCCAGCCGCCCCCTAGGGGCGGGACTCTTGGGCTCAGAGCAGCAGTATTTT. Protein: CASRPLGAGLLGSEQQYF.

This clonotype was seen repeatedly, ten times or more. The V call is TRBV30, the J call TRBJ1-1; D uncertain. The CDR3 spans 16 residues. Trimming cost V 1 base and J 0 bases, with 15 bases left between them. Germline loops: CDR1 GTSNPN, CDR2 SVGIG (reference sequence). The CDR3 sequence: CAWSARWTTMNTEAFF. The CDR3 nucleotides read TGTGCCTGGAGTGCCCGTTGGACGACTATGAACACTGAAGCTTTCTTT.